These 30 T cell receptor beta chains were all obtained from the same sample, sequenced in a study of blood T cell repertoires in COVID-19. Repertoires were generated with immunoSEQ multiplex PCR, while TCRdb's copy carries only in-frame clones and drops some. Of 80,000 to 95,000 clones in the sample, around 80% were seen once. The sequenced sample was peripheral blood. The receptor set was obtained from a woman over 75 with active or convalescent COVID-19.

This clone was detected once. CDR3 sequence: CSVVGTNNPKRGEQYF. DNA for the CDR3: TGCAGCGTTGTTGGGACAAATAATCCCAAAAGAGGCGAGCAGTACTTC. V gene TRBV29-1 combines with J gene TRBJ2-7; a weak D match, TRBD1 (6 bases). The V end lost 4 bases, the J end lost 6 bases, and 25 bases lay between the germline ends. Germline-derived CDR1 and CDR2 are SQVTM and ANQGSEA. This CDR3 comprises 16 residues.

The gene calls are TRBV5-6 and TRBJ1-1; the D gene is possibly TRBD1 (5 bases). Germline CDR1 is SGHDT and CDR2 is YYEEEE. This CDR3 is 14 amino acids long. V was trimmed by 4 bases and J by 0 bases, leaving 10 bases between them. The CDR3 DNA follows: TGTGCCAGCAGCGTGACAGTTATGAACACTGAAGCTTTCTTT. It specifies CASSVTVMNTEAFF.

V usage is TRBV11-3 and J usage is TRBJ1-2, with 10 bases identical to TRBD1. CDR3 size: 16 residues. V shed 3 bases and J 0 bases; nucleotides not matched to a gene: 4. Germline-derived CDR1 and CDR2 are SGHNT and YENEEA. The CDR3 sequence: CASSLFGTGANYGYTF. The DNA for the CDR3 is TGTGCCAGCAGCTTGTTCGGGACAGGGGCTAACTATGGCTACACCTTC.

CDR3 bases: TGTGCCACCCACACCTTTCTAGCGGGAGGATCCGGGGAGCTGTTTTTT. Translation gives CATHTFLAGGSGELFF. The chain has TRBV6-6 and TRBJ2-2, with 11 bases matching TRBD2. Looked up from germline, CDR1 is MNHNY and CDR2 is SVGAGI (reference sequence). This CDR3 contains 16 residues. The ends lost 10 bases at V and 6 bases at J; junction bases unmatched: 13.

The CDR3 loop is CASSLAGGSGYTF. CDR3 DNA: TGTGCCAGCAGCTTGGCAGGGGGATCAGGCTACACCTTC. The rearrangement joins TRBV5-6 to TRBJ1-2, with 7 bases identical to TRBD1. V was clipped by 0 bases and J by 8 bases; unmatched bases: 4. This CDR3 region has 13 residues. The germline CDR1 and CDR2 sequences are SGHDT and YYEEEE.

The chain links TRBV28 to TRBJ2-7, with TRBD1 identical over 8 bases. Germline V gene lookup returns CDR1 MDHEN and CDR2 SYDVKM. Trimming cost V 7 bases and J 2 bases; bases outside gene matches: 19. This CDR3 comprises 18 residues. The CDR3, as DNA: TGTGCCAGCATAACCGGGACAGGTAACCTTAAAACCCCCTACGAGCAGTACTTC. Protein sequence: CASITGTGNLKTPYEQYF.

CDR3 bases: TGTGCCAGCAGCGACCGGGACAGGGACGATGGCTACACCTTC. Translation: CASSDRDRDDGYTF. V usage is TRBV21-1 and J usage is TRBJ1-2; TRBD1, the table's D call, was not compared with the DNA. TRBV21-1 is reported as a pseudogene. There are 14 residues in the CDR3.

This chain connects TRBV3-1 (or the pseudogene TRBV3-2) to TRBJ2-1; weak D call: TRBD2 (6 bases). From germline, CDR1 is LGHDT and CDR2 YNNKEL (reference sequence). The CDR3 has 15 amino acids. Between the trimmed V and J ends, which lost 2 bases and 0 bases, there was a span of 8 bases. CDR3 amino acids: CASSQRGSSYNEQFF. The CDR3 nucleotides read TGTGCCAGCAGCCAACGGGGGAGCTCCTACAATGAGCAGTTCTTC.

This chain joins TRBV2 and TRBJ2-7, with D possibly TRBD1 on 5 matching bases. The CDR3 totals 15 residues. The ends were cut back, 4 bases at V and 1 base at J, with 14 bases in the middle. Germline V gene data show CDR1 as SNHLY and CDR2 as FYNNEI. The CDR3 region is CASSGTPQSSYEQYF. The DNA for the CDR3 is TGTGCCAGCAGTGGGACACCCCAGAGTTCCTACGAGCAGTACTTC. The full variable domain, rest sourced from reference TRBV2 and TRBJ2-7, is EPEVTQTPSHQVTQMGQEVILRCVPISNHLYFYWYRQILGQKVEFLVSFYNNEISEKSEIFDDQFSVERPDGSNFTLKIRSTKLEDSAMYFCASSGTPQSSYEQYFGPGTRLTVT.

In DNA form, the CDR3 reads TGCAGTGGCAATATACTCTACGAGCAGTACTTC. Amino acids: CSGNILYEQYF. This sequence joins TRBV20-1 and TRBJ2-7, with D unresolved. V gave up 7 bases and J gave up 3 bases, with 10 bases separating them. CDR1 is DFQATT and CDR2 is SNEGSKA in the germline V gene (reference sequence). The CDR3 is 11 amino acids.

CDR3 sequence reads: CASSGTSYNEQFF. CDR3 coding DNA: TGTGCCAGCAGCGGTACCTCCTACAATGAGCAGTTCTTC. V gene TRBV28 combines with J gene TRBJ2-1; D call uncertain. Deletions cut 6 bases from V and 0 bases from J, with 6 bases between. The germline V gene has CDR1 MDHEN and CDR2 SYDVKM. CDR3 size: 13 residues.

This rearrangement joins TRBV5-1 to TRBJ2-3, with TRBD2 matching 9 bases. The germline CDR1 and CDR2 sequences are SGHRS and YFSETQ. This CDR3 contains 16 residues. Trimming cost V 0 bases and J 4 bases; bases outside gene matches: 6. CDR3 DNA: TGCGCCAGCAGCTTGGGGTTTACTAGCGGGTCAGATACGCAGTATTTT. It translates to CASSLGFTSGSDTQYF. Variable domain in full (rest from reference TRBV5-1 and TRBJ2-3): KAGVTQTPRYLIKTRGQQVTLSCSPISGHRSVSWYQQTPGQGLQFLFEYFSETQRNKGNFPGRFSGRQFSNSRSEMNVSTLELGDSALYLCASSLGFTSGSDTQYFGPGTRLTVL.

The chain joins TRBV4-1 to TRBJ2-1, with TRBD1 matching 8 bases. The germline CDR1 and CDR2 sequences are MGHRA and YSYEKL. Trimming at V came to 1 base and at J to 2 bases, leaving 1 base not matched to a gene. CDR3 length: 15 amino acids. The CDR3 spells CASSQGQGTYNEQFF. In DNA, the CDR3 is TGCGCCAGCAGCCAAGGACAGGGGACCTACAATGAGCAGTTCTTC.

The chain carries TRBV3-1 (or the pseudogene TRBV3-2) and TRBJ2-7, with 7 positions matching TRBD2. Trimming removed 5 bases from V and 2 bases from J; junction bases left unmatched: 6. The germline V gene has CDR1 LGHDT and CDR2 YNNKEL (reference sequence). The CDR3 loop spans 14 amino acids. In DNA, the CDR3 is TGTGCCAGCAGCGCACGGACTAGGGCCTACGAGCAGTACTTC. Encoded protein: CASSARTRAYEQYF.

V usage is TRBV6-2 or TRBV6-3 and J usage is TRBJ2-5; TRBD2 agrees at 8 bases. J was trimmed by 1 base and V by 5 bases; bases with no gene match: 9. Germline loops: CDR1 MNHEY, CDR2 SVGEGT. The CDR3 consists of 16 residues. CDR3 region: CASSLTGGTRQETQYF. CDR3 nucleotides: TGTGCCAGCAGTCTCACGGGGGGGACCCGCCAAGAGACCCAGTACTTC.

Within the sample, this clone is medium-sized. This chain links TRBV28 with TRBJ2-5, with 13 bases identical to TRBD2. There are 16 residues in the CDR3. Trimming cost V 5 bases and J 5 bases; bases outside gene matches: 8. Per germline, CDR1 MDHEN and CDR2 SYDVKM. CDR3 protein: CASSLRTSGRGETQYF. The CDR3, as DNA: TGTGCCAGCAGTCTCAGGACTAGCGGGAGAGGGGAGACCCAGTACTTC.

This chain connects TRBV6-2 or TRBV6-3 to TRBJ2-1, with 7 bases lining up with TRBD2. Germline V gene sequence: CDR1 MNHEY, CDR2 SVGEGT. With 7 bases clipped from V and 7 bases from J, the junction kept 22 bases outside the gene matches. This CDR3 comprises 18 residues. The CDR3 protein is CASTPRTLGGGSLNEQFF. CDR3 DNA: TGTGCCAGCACCCCGAGGACCCTTGGGGGAGGGAGCTTGAATGAGCAGTTCTTC.

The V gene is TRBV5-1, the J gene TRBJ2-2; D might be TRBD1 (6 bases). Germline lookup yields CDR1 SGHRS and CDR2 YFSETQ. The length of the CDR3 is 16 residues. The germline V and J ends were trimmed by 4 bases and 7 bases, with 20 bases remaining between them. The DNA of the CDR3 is TGCGCCAGCAGCCCCCCGGGACATAACGTGGTCGGGGAGCTGTTTTTT. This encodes CASSPPGHNVVGELFF.

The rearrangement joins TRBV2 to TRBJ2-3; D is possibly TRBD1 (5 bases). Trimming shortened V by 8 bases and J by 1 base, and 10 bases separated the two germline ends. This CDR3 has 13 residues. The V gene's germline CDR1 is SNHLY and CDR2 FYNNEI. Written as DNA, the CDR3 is TGTGCCAGCTCAGGGTTGCGCACAGATACGCAGTATTTT. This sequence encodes CASSGLRTDTQYF.

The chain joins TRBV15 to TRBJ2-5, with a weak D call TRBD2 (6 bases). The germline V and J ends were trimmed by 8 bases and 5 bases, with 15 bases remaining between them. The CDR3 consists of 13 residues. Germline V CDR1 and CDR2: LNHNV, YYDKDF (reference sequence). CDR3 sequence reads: CATAVAGGETQYF. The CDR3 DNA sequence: TGTGCCACCGCAGTAGCCGGAGGGGAGACCCAGTACTTC.

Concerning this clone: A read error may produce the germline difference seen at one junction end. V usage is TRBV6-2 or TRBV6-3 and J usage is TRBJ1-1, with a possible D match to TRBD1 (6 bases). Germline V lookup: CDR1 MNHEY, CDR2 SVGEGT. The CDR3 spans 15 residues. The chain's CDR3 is CVSTYSLTGPAEAFF. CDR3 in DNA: TGTGTCAGCACCTACTCCCTGACAGGCCCAGCTGAAGCTTTCTTT.

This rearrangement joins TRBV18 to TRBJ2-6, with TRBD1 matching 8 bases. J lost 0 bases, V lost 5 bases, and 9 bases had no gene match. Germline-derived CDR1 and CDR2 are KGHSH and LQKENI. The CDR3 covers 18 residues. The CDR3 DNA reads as TGTGCCAGCTCAAAAGGACAGGGAACGAACTCTGGGGCCAACGTCCTGACTTTC. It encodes CASSKGQGTNSGANVLTF.

The CDR3 DNA sequence: TGTGCCAGCAGCGTAGGTTTCCGGGTCACAGATACGCAGTATTTT. This sequence encodes CASSVGFRVTDTQYF. The chain has TRBV9 and TRBJ2-3; no clear D gene. The V and J ends lost 0 bases and 2 bases respectively, with 10 bases between them. CDR1 SGDLS and CDR2 YYNGEE come from the germline V gene. There are 15 residues in the CDR3.

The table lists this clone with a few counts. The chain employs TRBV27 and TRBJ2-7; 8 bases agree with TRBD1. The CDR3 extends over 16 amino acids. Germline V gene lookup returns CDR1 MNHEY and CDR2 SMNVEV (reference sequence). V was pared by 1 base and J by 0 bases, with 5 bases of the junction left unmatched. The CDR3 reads CASSLFGQGFSYEQYF. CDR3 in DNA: TGTGCCAGCAGTTTATTCGGACAGGGATTCTCCTACGAGCAGTACTTC.

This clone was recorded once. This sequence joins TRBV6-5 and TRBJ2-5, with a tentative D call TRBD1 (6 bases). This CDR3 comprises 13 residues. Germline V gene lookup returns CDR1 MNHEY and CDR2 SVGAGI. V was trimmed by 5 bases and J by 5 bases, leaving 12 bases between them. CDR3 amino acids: CASSTQGRETQYF. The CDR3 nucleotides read TGTGCCAGCAGTACACAGGGTAGGGAGACCCAGTACTTC.

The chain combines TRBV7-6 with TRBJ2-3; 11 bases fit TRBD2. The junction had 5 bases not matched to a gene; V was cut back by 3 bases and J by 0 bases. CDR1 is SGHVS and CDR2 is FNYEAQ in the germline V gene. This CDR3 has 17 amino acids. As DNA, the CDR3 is TGTGCCAGCAGCTTCGGGACTAGCGGAGCTAGCACAGATACGCAGTATTTT. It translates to CASSFGTSGASTDTQYF.

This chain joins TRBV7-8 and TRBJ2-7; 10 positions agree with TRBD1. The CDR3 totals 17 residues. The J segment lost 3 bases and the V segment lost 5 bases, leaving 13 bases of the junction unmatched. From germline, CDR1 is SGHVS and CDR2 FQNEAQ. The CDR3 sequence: CASSARTGTGVSYEQYF. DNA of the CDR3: TGTGCCAGCAGCGCCCGTACCGGGACAGGGGTTAGCTACGAGCAGTACTTC. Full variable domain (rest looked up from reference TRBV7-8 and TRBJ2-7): GAGVSQSPRYKVAKRGQDVALRCDPISGHVSLFWYQQALGQGPEFLTYFQNEAQLDKSGLPSDRFFAERPEGSVSTLKIQRTQQEDSAVYLCASSARTGTGVSYEQYFGPGTRLTVT.

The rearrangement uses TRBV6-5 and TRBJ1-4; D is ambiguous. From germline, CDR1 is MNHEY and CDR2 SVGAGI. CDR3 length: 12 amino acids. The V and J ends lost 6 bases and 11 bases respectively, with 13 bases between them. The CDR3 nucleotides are TGTGCCAGCAGCTCGAACGCCGGGAAACTGTTTTTT. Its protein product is CASSSNAGKLFF.

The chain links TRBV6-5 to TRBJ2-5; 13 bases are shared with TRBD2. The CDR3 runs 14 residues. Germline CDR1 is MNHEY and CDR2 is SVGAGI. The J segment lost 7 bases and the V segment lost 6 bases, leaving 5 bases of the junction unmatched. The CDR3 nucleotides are TGTGCCAGCAGGCTTACTAGCGGGGGGGGGACCCAGTACTTC. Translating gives CASRLTSGGGTQYF.

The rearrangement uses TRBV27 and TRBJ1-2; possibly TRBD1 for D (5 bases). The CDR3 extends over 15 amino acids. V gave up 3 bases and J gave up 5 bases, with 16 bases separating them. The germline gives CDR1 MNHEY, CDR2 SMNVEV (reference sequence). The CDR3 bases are TGTGCCAGCAGTTTGTCCGGGCAGGGCTTTTATGGCTACACCTTC. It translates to CASSLSGQGFYGYTF.